These T cell receptor beta chains were read from a single sample in a study of spatial heterogeneity in lung cancer. TCRdb called the 5' RACE reads again in MiXCR, with one record for every CDR3 protein. The sample lists roughly 9,600 distinct CDR3 sequences, about 5.9% occurring once. This material consisted of lung tumor tissue, taken at surgery. The receptors here all came from a male donor with early-stage non-small cell lung cancer. The CDR3 runs from the conserved cysteine through the conserved F or W. A D gene is named only where the DNA matches it firmly. Size is stated for part of the rows, as once, few or many counts, or as a class when the clone is expanded.

cdr3_aa cdr3_nt v_call clone_size j_call d_call
CATSDGGLQETQYF TGTGCCACCTCAGACGGGGGGCTTCAAGAGACCCAGTACTTC TRBV15 few TRBJ2-5 NA
CASTFAGTGYETQYF TGTGCCAGCACCTTCGCAGGGACCGGGTACGAGACCCAGTACTTC TRBV7-2 many TRBJ2-5 NA
CSARQGAGGTEAFF TGCAGTGCTAGACAGGGGGCCGGGGGCACTGAAGCTTTCTTT TRBV20-1 many TRBJ1-1 TRBD1
CASSRLVGDTQYF TGTGCCAGCTCGCGACTAGTAGGTGATACGCAGTATTTT TRBV18 many TRBJ2-3 NA
CASSVVGQETQYF TGTGCCAGCAGCGTAGTGGGGCAAGAGACCCAGTACTTC TRBV9 many TRBJ2-5 NA
CASSLPTGVRYDSGANVLTF TGTGCCAGCAGTTTACCAACAGGGGTTCGGTATGACTCTGGGGCCAACGTCCTGACTTTC TRBV28 many TRBJ2-6 TRBD1
CASSGAGVGETQYF TGTGCCAGCAGCGGAGCGGGGGTGGGGGAGACCCAGTACTTC TRBV5-6 few TRBJ2-5 TRBD2
CSARDPRGGRDTGELFF TGCAGTGCTAGAGATCCCCGGGGGGGCCGAGACACCGGGGAGCTGTTTTTT TRBV20-1 medium-sized TRBJ2-2 TRBD2
CASKKDRGANEKLFF TGCGCCAGCAAAAAAGACAGGGGTGCTAATGAAAAACTGTTTTTT TRBV10-2 many TRBJ1-4 TRBD1
CSANEANEKLFF TGCAGTGCTAATGAGGCTAATGAAAAACTGTTTTTT TRBV20-1 medium-sized TRBJ1-4 NA
CASSYKGSNQPQHF TGTGCCAGCAGCTATAAGGGTAGCAATCAGCCCCAGCATTTT TRBV7-2 many TRBJ1-5 NA
CASSLALSAGASYNEQFF TGTGCCAGCAGCTTAGCGCTGTCTGCGGGGGCCTCCTACAATGAGCAGTTCTTC TRBV7-2 many TRBJ2-1 NA
CSALDGPETQYF TGCAGTGCGCTGGACGGCCCGGAGACCCAGTACTTC TRBV20-1 many TRBJ2-5 NA
CASTGAANTEAFF TGCGCCAGCACCGGGGCAGCGAACACTGAAGCTTTCTTT TRBV10-2 many TRBJ1-1 NA
CSVEDPETGSHEQYF TGCAGCGTTGAAGATCCAGAGACAGGTAGCCACGAGCAGTACTTC TRBV29-1 many TRBJ2-7 NA
CASSSTTESLGAQHF TGTGCCAGCAGTTCCACGACAGAGTCCTTAGGGGCCCAGCATTTT TRBV6-2/TRBV6-3 medium-sized TRBJ1-5 NA
CSARDGGSYYEQYF TGCAGTGCTAGAGATGGAGGCAGTTACTACGAGCAGTACTTC TRBV20-1 NA TRBJ2-7 NA
CAWSRGQTYEQYF TGTGCCTGGAGTAGGGGACAGACCTACGAGCAGTACTTC TRBV30 many TRBJ2-7 TRBD1
CASSLQGARTEAFF TGTGCCAGCAGCCTTCAGGGGGCGAGGACTGAAGCTTTCTTT TRBV7-2 medium-sized TRBJ1-1 TRBD1
CASSSSGQGMRGYTF TGTGCCAGCAGCTCGAGCGGACAGGGAATGCGCGGCTACACCTTC TRBV7-2 many TRBJ1-2 TRBD1